These T cell receptor beta chains were read from a single sample in a study of blood T cell repertoires in COVID-19. Clones were sequenced by immunoSEQ multiplex PCR, and TCRdb holds only the in-frame ones, with some missing. The repertoire includes about 76,000 clones, approximately 80% of them detected once, and around 41% sits in the top ten. Sequencing used peripheral blood. These receptors all stem from a man older than 75 with acute or convalescent COVID-19. The CDR3 runs from the conserved cysteine through the conserved F or W. D genes are given only for firm matches.

v_call	j_call	d_call	cdr3_aa
TRBV19	TRBJ1-1	.	CARGTGLGTEAFF
TRBV12-3/TRBV12-4	TRBJ2-2	TRBD1	CAGTEITGELFF
TRBV27	TRBJ1-1	TRBD1	CASSFYWDSRDMNTEAFF
TRBV30	TRBJ2-5	.	CAWSVQGQTQYF
TRBV5-1	TRBJ2-7	.	CASSLPASGRTYEQYF
TRBV19	TRBJ1-5	.	CASSFRGIYQPQHF
TRBV6-5	TRBJ2-1	TRBD1	CASSSTGTGGNEQFF
TRBV6-5	TRBJ1-2	.	CASSRFSGEGYTF
TRBV18	TRBJ2-7	TRBD1	CASSPLGQGAEEQYF
TRBV18	TRBJ1-1	.	CASSKAGRSNTEAFF
TRBV12-3/TRBV12-4	TRBJ1-2	.	CASSLATDYGYTF
TRBV27	TRBJ1-5	TRBD1	CASSGQGGGQPQHF
TRBV7-2	TRBJ2-5	.	CASSSGTAETQYF
TRBV7-9	TRBJ2-1	TRBD1	CASSLESLGARGPYNEQFF
TRBV7-2	TRBJ2-5	.	CASSSLSPQETQYF
TRBV5-4	TRBJ2-2	TRBD2	CASSGGLAGGSNTGELFF
TRBV7-9	TRBJ1-4	.	CASRAGGTATNEKLFF
TRBV19	TRBJ2-6	TRBD1	CAIGTGMDSGANVLTF
TRBV7-2	TRBJ2-1	.	CASSLSRGDEQFF
TRBV6-6	TRBJ2-1	.	CASSTEQARLRNEQFF
TRBV11-2	TRBJ1-2	.	CASSLSGSYGYTF
TRBV2	TRBJ2-1	.	CARDHLRVNEQFF
TRBV21-1	TRBJ1-5	.	CASSRRDNQPQHF
TRBV28	TRBJ1-1	.	CASSPRAGIAEAFF
TRBV7-2	TRBJ2-7	TRBD1	CASSLDRSPYF
TRBV6-2/TRBV6-3	TRBJ2-7	.	CASSLQGYEQYF
TRBV28	TRBJ2-5	TRBD1	CASSRTGRRGETQYF
TRBV4-3	TRBJ2-2	TRBD1	CASSQWGQGNAGELFF
TRBV28	TRBJ2-3	.	CASSLRTRLADTQYF
TRBV7-9	TRBJ1-5	TRBD1	CASSPQGDQPQHF
TRBV4-3	TRBJ1-2	.	CASSQDASNYGYTF
TRBV9	TRBJ1-1	.	CASSVEGGSTEAFF
TRBV27	TRBJ2-1	.	CASSRDSPNNEQFF
TRBV7-3	TRBJ2-1	TRBD2	CASSRGLAGADNEQFF
TRBV4-3	TRBJ2-3	.	CASSPRAGPFVRTDTQYF
TRBV9	TRBJ1-3	.	CASSVDPLSVGLNTIYF
TRBV7-3	TRBJ1-2	.	CASSPTGNTPYGYTF
TRBV2	TRBJ2-4	.	CASSERVSKNIQYF
TRBV5-8	TRBJ2-1	.	CASSLARGAYNEQFF
TRBV28	TRBJ2-7	TRBD1	CASSALSGQGYEQYF
TRBV9	TRBJ2-1	TRBD1	CASSVGTAAYNEQFF
TRBV5-6	TRBJ1-2	.	CASSFGSTYGYTF
TRBV10-2	TRBJ2-7	.	CASRIQGSSYEQYF
TRBV5-6	TRBJ1-2	TRBD1	CASSLDTSGTGAHYGYTF
TRBV18	TRBJ2-5	TRBD2	CASSPRREQETQYF
TRBV13	TRBJ2-7	.	CASSPNSDEQYF
TRBV7-3	TRBJ1-6	.	CASSPRQANRPLHF
TRBV6-5	TRBJ2-7	TRBD2	CASSYSPSGGYEQYF
TRBV2	TRBJ1-4	.	CASRQGRDEKLFF
TRBV6-5	TRBJ1-1	TRBD1	CASSYTGERVAFF
TRBV27	TRBJ2-3	.	CASSSGEGTDTQYF
TRBV7-2	TRBJ2-1	TRBD2	CASSLIGTSGINEQFF
TRBV28	TRBJ2-7	TRBD1	CASREEGQVAYEQYF
TRBV13	TRBJ2-5	.	CASSFRQETQYF
TRBV19	TRBJ1-1	TRBD1	CASSRQGITEAFF
TRBV7-9	TRBJ2-4	TRBD1	CASSLQGAVVRGQNIQYF
TRBV27	TRBJ1-5	TRBD1	CASSFGTGNQPQHF
TRBV18	TRBJ1-1	.	CASSRAGRESFEAFF
TRBV6-1	TRBJ2-7	.	CASSESASETYEQYF